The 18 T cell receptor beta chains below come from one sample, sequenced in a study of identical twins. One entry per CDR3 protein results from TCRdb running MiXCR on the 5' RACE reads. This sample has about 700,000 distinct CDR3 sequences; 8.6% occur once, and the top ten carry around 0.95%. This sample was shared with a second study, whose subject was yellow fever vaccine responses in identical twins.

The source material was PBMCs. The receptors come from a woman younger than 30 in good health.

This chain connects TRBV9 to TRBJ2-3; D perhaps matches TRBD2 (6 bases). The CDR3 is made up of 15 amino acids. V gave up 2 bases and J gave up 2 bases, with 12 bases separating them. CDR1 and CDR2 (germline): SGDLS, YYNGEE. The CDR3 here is CASSVRDSYTDTQYF. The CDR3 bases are TGTGCCAGCAGCGTCCGGGACTCCTACACAGATACGCAGTATTTT.

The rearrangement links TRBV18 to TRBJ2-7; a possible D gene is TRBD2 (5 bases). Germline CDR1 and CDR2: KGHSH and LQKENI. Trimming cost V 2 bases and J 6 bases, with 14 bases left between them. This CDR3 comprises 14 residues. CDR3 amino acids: CASSPAFAGFEQYF. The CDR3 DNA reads TGTGCCAGCTCACCAGCCTTCGCGGGCTTCGAGCAGTACTTC.

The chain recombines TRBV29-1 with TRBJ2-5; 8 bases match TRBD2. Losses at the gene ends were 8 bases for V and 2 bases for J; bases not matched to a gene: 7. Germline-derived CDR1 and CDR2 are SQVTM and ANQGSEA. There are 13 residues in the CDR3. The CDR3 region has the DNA TGCAGCATATTTAAGCGGGGGCAAGAGACCCAGTACTTC. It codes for CSIFKRGQETQYF.

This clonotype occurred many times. CDR3 DNA: TGTGCCAGCAGTGCCCGGGACAGCGCATCACCCCTCCACTTT. Protein product: CASSARDSASPLHF. The chain links TRBV27 to TRBJ1-6, with 7 bases identical to TRBD1. V was clipped by 5 bases and J by 10 bases; unmatched bases: 8. This CDR3 is 14 amino acids long. Germline V gene lookup returns CDR1 MNHEY and CDR2 SMNVEV (reference sequence).

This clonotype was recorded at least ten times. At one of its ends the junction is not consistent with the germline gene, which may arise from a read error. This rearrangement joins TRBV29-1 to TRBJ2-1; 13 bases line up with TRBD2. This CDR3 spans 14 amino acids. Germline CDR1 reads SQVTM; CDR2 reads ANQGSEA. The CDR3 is CSVEGTSGVNEQFF. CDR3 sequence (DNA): TGCAGCGTCGAAGGGACTAGCGGGGTCAATGAGCAGTTCTTC.

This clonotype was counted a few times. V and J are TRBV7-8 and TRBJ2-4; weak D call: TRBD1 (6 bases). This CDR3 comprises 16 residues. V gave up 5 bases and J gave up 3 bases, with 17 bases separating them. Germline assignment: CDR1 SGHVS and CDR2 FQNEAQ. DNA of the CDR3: TGTGCCAGCAGCCCGAGGACAGTTTATGACAAAAACATTCAGTACTTC. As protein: CASSPRTVYDKNIQYF.

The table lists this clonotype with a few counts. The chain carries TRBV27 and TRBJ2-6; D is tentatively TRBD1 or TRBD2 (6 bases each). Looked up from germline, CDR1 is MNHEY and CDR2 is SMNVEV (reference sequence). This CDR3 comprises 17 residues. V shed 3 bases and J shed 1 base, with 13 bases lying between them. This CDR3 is CASSFQGGPSGANVLTF. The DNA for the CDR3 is TGTGCCAGCAGTTTTCAAGGGGGGCCATCTGGGGCCAACGTCCTGACTTTC.

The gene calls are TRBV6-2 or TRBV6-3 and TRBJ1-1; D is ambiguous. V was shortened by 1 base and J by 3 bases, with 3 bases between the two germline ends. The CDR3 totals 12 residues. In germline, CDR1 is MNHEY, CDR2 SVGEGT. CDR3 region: CASSYWDTEAFF. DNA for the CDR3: TGTGCCAGCAGTTACTGGGACACTGAAGCTTTCTTT.

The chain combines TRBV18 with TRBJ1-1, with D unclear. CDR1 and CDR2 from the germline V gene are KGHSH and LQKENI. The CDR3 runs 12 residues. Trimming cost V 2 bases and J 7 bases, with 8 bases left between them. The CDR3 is CASSPKEGEAFF. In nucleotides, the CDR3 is TGTGCCAGCTCACCAAAGGAGGGTGAAGCTTTCTTT.

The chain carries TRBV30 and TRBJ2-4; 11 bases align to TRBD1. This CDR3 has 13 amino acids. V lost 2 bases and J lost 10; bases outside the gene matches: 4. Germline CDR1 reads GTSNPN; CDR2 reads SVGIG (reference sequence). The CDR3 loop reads CAWSFGTGGIQYF. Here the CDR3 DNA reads TGTGCCTGGAGTTTCGGGACAGGGGGGATTCAGTACTTC.

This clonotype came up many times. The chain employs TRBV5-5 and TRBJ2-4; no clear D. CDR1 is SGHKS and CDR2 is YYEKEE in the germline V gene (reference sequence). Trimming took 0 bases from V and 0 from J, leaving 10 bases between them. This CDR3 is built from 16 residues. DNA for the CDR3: TGTGCCAGCAGCTTGGGTACAGAACTAGCCAAAAACATTCAGTACTTC. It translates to CASSLGTELAKNIQYF.

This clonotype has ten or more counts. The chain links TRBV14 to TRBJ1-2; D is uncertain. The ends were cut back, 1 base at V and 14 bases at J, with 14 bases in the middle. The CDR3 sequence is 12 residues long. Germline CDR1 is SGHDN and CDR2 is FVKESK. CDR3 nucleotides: TGTGCCAGCAGCCAAGTACCTGGGCAGCCGACCTTC. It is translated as CASSQVPGQPTF.

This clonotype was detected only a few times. The CDR3: CASSEPGTGNQPQHF. In DNA form, the CDR3 reads TGCGCCAGCAGTGAGCCCGGGACAGGCAATCAGCCCCAGCATTTT. The V and J genes are TRBV10-2 and TRBJ1-5, with 7 bases identical to TRBD1. The CDR3 extends over 15 amino acids. The trim removed 2 bases at V and 2 bases at J, leaving 3 bases unmatched. Germline V gene sequence: CDR1 WSHSY, CDR2 SAAADI.

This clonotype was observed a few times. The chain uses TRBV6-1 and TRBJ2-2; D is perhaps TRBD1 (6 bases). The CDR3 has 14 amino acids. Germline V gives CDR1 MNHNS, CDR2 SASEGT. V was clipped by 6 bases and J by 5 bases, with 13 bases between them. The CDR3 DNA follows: TGTGCCAGCAGAGGCAGGGGCGGGACCGGGGAGCTGTTTTTT. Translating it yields CASRGRGGTGELFF.

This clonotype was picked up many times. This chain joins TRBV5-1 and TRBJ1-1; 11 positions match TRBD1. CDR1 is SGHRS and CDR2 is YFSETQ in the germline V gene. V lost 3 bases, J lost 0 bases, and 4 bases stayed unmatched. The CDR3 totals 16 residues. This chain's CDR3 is CASSSPGQGVNTEAFF. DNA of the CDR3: TGCGCCAGCAGCTCGCCGGGACAGGGGGTGAACACTGAAGCTTTCTTT.

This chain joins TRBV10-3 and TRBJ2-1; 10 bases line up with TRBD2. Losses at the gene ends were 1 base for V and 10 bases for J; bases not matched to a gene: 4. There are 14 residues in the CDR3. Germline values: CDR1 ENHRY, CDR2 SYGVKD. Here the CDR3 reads CAISEWSGGVEQFF. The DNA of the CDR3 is TGTGCCATCAGTGAGTGGAGCGGGGGGGTGGAGCAGTTCTTC.

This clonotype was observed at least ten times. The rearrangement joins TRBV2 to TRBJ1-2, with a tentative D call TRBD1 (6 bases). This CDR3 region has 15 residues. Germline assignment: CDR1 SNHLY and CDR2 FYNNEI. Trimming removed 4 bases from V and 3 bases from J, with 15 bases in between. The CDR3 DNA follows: TGTGCCAGCAGTGGGATACAGGGATACGACTATGGCTACACCTTC. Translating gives CASSGIQGYDYGYTF. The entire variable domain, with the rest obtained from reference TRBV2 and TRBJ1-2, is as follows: EPEVTQTPSHQVTQMGQEVILRCVPISNHLYFYWYRQILGQKVEFLVSFYNNEISEKSEIFDDQFSVERPDGSNFTLKIRSTKLEDSAMYFCASSGIQGYDYGYTFGSGTRLTVV.

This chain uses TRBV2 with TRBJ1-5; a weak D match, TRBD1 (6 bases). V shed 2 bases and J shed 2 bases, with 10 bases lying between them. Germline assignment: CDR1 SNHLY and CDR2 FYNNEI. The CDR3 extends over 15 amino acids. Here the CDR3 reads CASSESRGRNQPQHF. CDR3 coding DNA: TGTGCCAGCAGTGAATCCCGGGGGCGCAATCAGCCCCAGCATTTT.